Below are 6 T cell receptor beta chains sequenced from a single sample in a study of beta chain features in type 1 diabetes (dated by TCRdb to between 2018 and 2020). The receptor library was made with the immunoSEQ multiplex PCR assay. The entire isolated RNA was reverse transcribed using the High Capacity cDNA Reverse Transcription Kit, and thus expressed TCRB transcripts were sequenced. The source is immuneACCESS, and TCRdb retained only in-frame sequences with V and J called. Part of the clones is not carried over; for the studies checked, unresolved V genes explain less than half of this, and the remainder is unexplained. The sample table lists some 410,000 clones, around 10% of them with a count of one. The top ten clones comprise over 0.04% of the sample. Sequenced: naive CD4+ T cells from blood. The cell subset or site tag for this specimen amounts to: true naive CD4+ T cells. The receptors were gathered from a woman aged 18-35 years in good health.

The CDR3 is CASSVLGRGSDTQYF. Written as DNA, the CDR3 is TGTGCCAGCAGCGTATTGGGCAGGGGGTCAGATACGCAGTATTTT. The V gene is TRBV9, the J gene TRBJ2-3; 7 bases match TRBD1. Germline V gives CDR1 SGDLS, CDR2 YYNGEE. The CDR3 is made up of 15 amino acids. Trimming took 1 base from V and 4 from J; bases not matched to a gene: 6. Using reference TRBV9 and TRBJ2-3 for the parts outside the CDR3, the full variable domain is DSGVTQTPKHLITATGQRVTLRCSPRSGDLSVYWYQQSLDQGLQFLIQYYNGEERAKGNILERFSAQQFPDLHSELNLSSLELGDSALYFCASSVLGRGSDTQYFGPGTRLTVL.

Only a few counts were recorded for this clone. The chain uses TRBV29-1 and TRBJ2-3; possible D gene TRBD1, 5 bases. CDR3 length: 13 residues. V lost 3 bases, J lost 2 bases, and 9 bases lay in between. The germline V gene encodes CDR1 SQVTM and CDR2 ANQGSEA. For the CDR3, the DNA is TGCAGCGTTGAGGGCAGGGCCACAGATACGCAGTATTTT. It translates to CSVEGRATDTQYF.

This chain uses TRBV12-5 with TRBJ2-1, with D tentatively TRBD1 (6 bases). The CDR3 totals 15 residues. Per germline, CDR1 LGHNT and CDR2 FRNRAP. Trimming took 6 bases from V and 0 from J, leaving 12 bases between them. CDR3 sequence: CASGSGTSSYNEQFF. The CDR3 DNA reads as TGTGCTAGTGGCTCCGGGACAAGCTCCTACAATGAGCAGTTCTTC.

V and J are TRBV5-1 and TRBJ1-1; 8 positions agree with TRBD1. The CDR3 is 14 amino acids. The trim removed 5 bases at V and 9 bases at J, leaving 12 bases unmatched. In germline, CDR1 is SGHRS, CDR2 YFSETQ. The CDR3 here is CASRSGGQVFKAFF. The CDR3 region has the DNA TGCGCCAGCAGAAGCGGGGGACAGGTATTTAAAGCTTTCTTT.

The J gene is TRBJ2-1, the V gene TRBV5-1, with 12 bases that match TRBD2. The J segment lost 0 bases and the V segment lost 4 bases, leaving 2 bases of the junction unmatched. This CDR3 is built from 16 residues. Germline CDR1 is SGHRS and CDR2 is YFSETQ. In DNA, the CDR3 is TGCGCCAGCAGCGAGACTAGCGGGAGCTCCTACAATGAGCAGTTCTTC. As protein: CASSETSGSSYNEQFF.

The chain is built from TRBV20-1 and TRBJ1-2; D gene unclear. Germline V gene lookup returns CDR1 DFQATT and CDR2 SNEGSKA (reference sequence). V lost 3 bases to trimming and J lost 8 bases, with 10 bases between them. There are 11 residues in the CDR3. The CDR3 region is CSARYGNGYTF. CDR3 nucleotides: TGCAGTGCTAGGTACGGGAACGGCTACACCTTC.